This T cell receptor beta chain was sequenced during a study of Graves' ophthalmopathy and Graves' hyperthyroidism. Study as a whole: Peripheral blood was obtained at first diagnosis, ahead of any treatment.

Findings and limits, study-wide: A majority of expanded thyroid clonotypes exceeding 0.001 frequency were likewise present in blood. Between ophthalmopathy and stable hyperthyroidism, a 13-signature model drew a separation with 87.88% sensitivity and around 80% specificity.

TCR beta CDR3 regions were amplified from RNA transcripts. The authors performed first-round RT-PCR with HTBI primers and then a second-round multiplex PCR. TCRdb redid the calling of the multiplex PCR reads with MiXCR, one entry per CDR3 protein. The profile shows 660,000 or so distinct CDR3 sequences, under 50% of them singletons. The PBMCs used were ones drawn from about 9.3 ml of fresh peripheral blood. Germline V gene sequence: CDR1 LNHDA, CDR2 SQIVND (reference sequence). This CDR3 spans 13 amino acids. V lost 2 bases to trimming and J lost 8 bases, with 12 bases between them. This clonotype was observed many times. Its target is not known.

This chain joins TRBV19 and TRBJ1-1; no reliable D call. The sequence was collected from an adult man with Graves' ophthalmopathy. The specimen sequenced was peripheral blood. The CDR3 spells CASSIIEATEAFF. For the CDR3, the DNA is TGTGCCAGTAGTATAATCGAGGCGACGGAAGCTTTCTTT.